A single sample gave rise to the 32 T cell receptor beta chains below, sequenced in a study of blood T cell repertoires in COVID-19. Sequencing was performed with immunoSEQ multiplex PCR; in TCRdb, only in-frame clones are kept and a portion is missing. The sample consists of 73,000 or so clones, about 86% of them appearing once. Sequenced sample: peripheral blood. These receptors were taken from a man in his fifties or sixties with active COVID-19.

This chain joins TRBV5-1 and TRBJ2-1, with TRBD2 as a possible D gene (6 bases). Germline V gives CDR1 SGHRS, CDR2 YFSETQ. V was trimmed by 1 base and J by 0 bases, leaving 14 bases between them. The CDR3 has 17 amino acids. Written as DNA, the CDR3 is TGCGCCAGCAGCTTGATCTCAGGCGGGGCCTCCTACAATGAGCAGTTCTTC. It translates to CASSLISGGASYNEQFF.

The genes are TRBV3-1 (or the pseudogene TRBV3-2) and TRBJ2-3; TRBD2 aligns across 8 bases. The V gene's germline CDR1 is LGHDT and CDR2 YNNKEL (reference sequence). The CDR3 runs to 17 residues. V was pared by 1 base and J by 5 bases, with 11 bases of the junction left unmatched. Here the CDR3 DNA reads TGTGCCAGCAGCCAAGGTTTGCGGGGGGCCGTGGTAGATACGCAGTATTTT. This gives the protein CASSQGLRGAVVDTQYF.

The gene calls are TRBV24-1 and TRBJ1-3; D is perhaps TRBD1 (5 bases). The CDR3 runs to 16 residues. The germline CDR1 and CDR2 sequences are KGHDR and SFDVKD. With 6 bases removed from V and 0 bases from J, the gap between germline ends came to 14 bases. CDR3 loop: CATSSGLSTSGNTIYF. The CDR3 region has the DNA TGTGCCACCAGTTCGGGACTCTCGACCTCTGGAAACACCATATATTTT.

The chain uses TRBV9 and TRBJ2-7; 9 bases match TRBD1. The germline CDR1 and CDR2 sequences are SGDLS and YYNGEE. The CDR3 has 15 amino acids. V trimming: 4 bases; J trimming: 1 base; junction bases outside the gene matches: 6. CDR3 in DNA: TGTGCCAGCAGCCACGGACAGGGGTCATCCTACGAGCAGTACTTC. It codes for CASSHGQGSSYEQYF.

The chain has TRBV27 and TRBJ2-7; 10 bases map to TRBD1. This CDR3 is built from 15 residues. Trimming removed 4 bases from V and 4 bases from J; junction bases left unmatched: 7. The germline gives CDR1 MNHEY, CDR2 SMNVEV (reference sequence). The CDR3 sequence: CASSSRTGGRYEQYF. DNA of the CDR3: TGTGCCAGCAGTTCAAGGACAGGGGGTAGGTACGAGCAGTACTTC.

The V call is TRBV2, the J call TRBJ2-2; 8 bases are shared with TRBD2. With V trimmed by 11 bases and J by 0 bases, 5 bases remained unmatched. The CDR3 consists of 14 residues. Germline lookup yields CDR1 SNHLY and CDR2 FYNNEI. The DNA for the CDR3 is TGTGCCTTCAAGCGGGGGACGAACACCGGGGAGCTGTTTTTT. Its protein product is CAFKRGTNTGELFF.

The chain recombines TRBV7-2 with TRBJ1-2; 8 bases align to TRBD1. Germline assignment: CDR1 SGHTA and CDR2 FQGNSA. This CDR3 region has 16 residues. The J segment lost 4 bases and the V segment lost 1 base, leaving 8 bases of the junction unmatched. This CDR3 reads CASSLGGQGASYGYTF. Written as DNA, the CDR3 is TGTGCCAGCAGCTTAGGAGGGCAGGGGGCTAGCTATGGCTACACCTTC.

Written as DNA, the CDR3 is TGTGCCAGCAGTTACATTTGGAGTAATCGGGAGACCCAGTACTTC. Amino acid sequence: CASSYIWSNRETQYF. The rearrangement links TRBV6-2 or TRBV6-3 to TRBJ2-5; D is unclear. The CDR3 has 15 amino acids. Germline V gene sequence: CDR1 MNHEY, CDR2 SVGEGT. V was trimmed by 2 bases and J by 5 bases, leaving 15 bases between them.

The chain recombines TRBV5-1 with TRBJ2-3, with TRBD2 matching over 8 bases. Germline assignment: CDR1 SGHRS and CDR2 YFSETQ. With 1 base clipped from V and 8 bases from J, the junction kept 15 bases outside the gene matches. This CDR3 is built from 17 residues. The CDR3 region has the DNA TGCGCCAGCAGCTTGTTATTGTCTAGCGGGTCCCGGGGTACGCAGTATTTT. This codes for CASSLLLSSGSRGTQYF.

The CDR3 protein is CASSPPELLTLF. DNA for the CDR3: TGTGCCAGCTCCCCTCCGGAGCTCCTCACCCTCTTC. The J gene is TRBJ2-1, the V gene TRBV21-1; no check of the table's D call, TRBD2, against the DNA was made. TRBV21-1 counts as a pseudogene. The length of the CDR3 is 12 residues.

This chain uses TRBV29-1 with TRBJ2-5; D is possibly TRBD1 or TRBD2 (7 bases each). The CDR3 runs to 13 residues. V was pared by 7 bases and J by 3 bases, with 15 bases between. CDR1 and CDR2 from the germline V gene are SQVTM and ANQGSEA. CDR3: CSGGGTDEETQYF. The CDR3 DNA is TGCAGCGGGGGGGGGACAGATGAAGAGACCCAGTACTTC.

This clone has a single count. V usage is TRBV6-5 and J usage is TRBJ2-3; 7 nucleotides match TRBD2. Trimming at V came to 0 bases and at J to 3 bases, leaving 6 bases not matched to a gene. Germline assignment: CDR1 MNHEY and CDR2 SVGAGI. The CDR3 length is 16 residues. The CDR3 sequence: CASSYSRLAGTDTQYF. CDR3 bases: TGTGCCAGCAGTTACTCCCGACTAGCAGGGACAGATACGCAGTATTTT.

This chain connects TRBV7-7 to TRBJ2-3; TRBD2 matches at 7 bases. The CDR3 is 15 residues long. J lost 0 bases, V lost 5 bases, and 5 bases had no gene match. Germline lookup yields CDR1 SSHAT and CDR2 FNYEAQ (reference sequence). CDR3 in amino acids: CASSRLASSTDTQYF. CDR3 in DNA: TGTGCCAGCAGCAGACTAGCCTCTAGCACAGATACGCAGTATTTT. Drawing the rest from reference TRBV7-7 and TRBJ2-3, the complete variable domain is GAGVSQSPRYKVTKRGQDVTLRCDPISSHATLYWYQQALGQGPEFLTYFNYEAQPDKSGLPSDRFSAERPEGSISTLTIQRTEQRDSAMYRCASSRLASSTDTQYFGPGTRLTVL.

The genes are TRBV2 and TRBJ2-7; possible D gene TRBD1, 5 bases. Trimming took 6 bases from V and 6 from J, leaving 12 bases between them. This CDR3 spans 12 amino acids. Germline CDR1 reads SNHLY; CDR2 reads FYNNEI. CDR3 in DNA: TGTGCCAGCAGCGCTCAGGGTAGCGAGCAGTACTTC. Translating gives CASSAQGSEQYF.

The rearrangement uses TRBV27 and TRBJ1-1; possibly TRBD1 for D (5 bases). The CDR3 loop spans 14 amino acids. V lost 5 bases, J lost 1 base, and 11 bases lay in between. CDR1 and CDR2 (germline): MNHEY, SMNVEV (reference sequence). The CDR3 sequence is CASSHGRGNTEAFF. DNA for the CDR3: TGTGCCAGCAGTCACGGGAGGGGGAACACTGAAGCTTTCTTT.

This clone has just one count. This chain joins TRBV9 and TRBJ2-3, with D perhaps TRBD2 (6 bases). The CDR3 loop spans 17 amino acids. Per germline, CDR1 SGDLS and CDR2 YYNGEE. Trimming took off 4 bases at V and 0 bases at J, with 18 bases between the two ends. The CDR3 coding sequence is TGTGCCAGCAGCACCGATTTGGGACTCCTAAGCACAGATACGCAGTATTTT. Residues: CASSTDLGLLSTDTQYF. The variable domain in full, with the rest retrieved from reference TRBV9 and TRBJ2-3, is DSGVTQTPKHLITATGQRVTLRCSPRSGDLSVYWYQQSLDQGLQFLIQYYNGEERAKGNILERFSAQQFPDLHSELNLSSLELGDSALYFCASSTDLGLLSTDTQYFGPGTRLTVL.

The gene calls are TRBV4-3 and TRBJ2-6, with 9 bases fitting TRBD1. The CDR3 contains 19 residues. Germline assignment: CDR1 LGHNA and CDR2 YSLEER. V gave up 0 bases and J gave up 2 bases; unmatched junction bases: 8. Here the CDR3 reads CASSQDVGTGLAGANVLTF. The CDR3 coding sequence is TGCGCCAGCAGCCAAGATGTGGGGACAGGGTTAGCTGGGGCCAACGTCCTGACTTTC.

The chain has TRBV9 and TRBJ2-2; 7 nucleotides line up with TRBD1. The CDR3 is 16 residues long. The trim removed 4 bases at V and 2 bases at J, leaving 8 bases unmatched. Germline CDR1 and CDR2: SGDLS and YYNGEE. The CDR3 DNA is TGTGCCAGCAGCCAAACCGGACAGGTTAACACCGGGGAGCTGTTTTTT. This codes for CASSQTGQVNTGELFF.

This chain connects TRBV5-1 to TRBJ2-2; unclear D gene. The CDR3 contains 14 residues. The ends were cut back, 2 bases at V and 3 bases at J, with 8 bases in the middle. In germline, CDR1 is SGHRS, CDR2 YFSETQ. The CDR3 coding sequence is TGCGCCAGCAGCTTCGACTCGTACACCGGGGAGCTGTTTTTT. This sequence encodes CASSFDSYTGELFF.

The chain couples TRBV7-3 to TRBJ2-2, with D hard to call. The germline V gene encodes CDR1 SGHTA and CDR2 FQGTGA. The V gene lost 6 bases and the J gene lost 4 bases, with 9 bases spanning the gap. This CDR3 has 13 amino acids. CDR3 coding DNA: TGTGCCAGCAGTTATAGTAGCACCGGGGAGCTGTTTTTT. Its protein product is CASSYSSTGELFF. Full variable domain (missing parts from reference TRBV7-3 and TRBJ2-2): GAGVSQTPSNKVTEKGKYVELRCDPISGHTALYWYRQSLGQGPEFLIYFQGTGAADDSGLPNDRFFAVRPEGSVSTLKIQRTERGDSAVYLCASSYSSTGELFFGEGSRLTVL.

The V gene is TRBV24-1, the J gene TRBJ2-1; tentative D call: TRBD2 (5 bases). The length of the CDR3 is 16 residues. Trimming left V 5 bases short and J 1 base short, with 14 bases between. Germline assignment: CDR1 KGHDR and CDR2 SFDVKD. CDR3 in amino acids: CATSAQRSRSYNEQFF. The CDR3 coding sequence is TGTGCCACCAGTGCCCAGCGGTCACGATCCTACAATGAGCAGTTCTTC.

The rearrangement uses TRBV7-9 and TRBJ1-5; D not certain. The length of the CDR3 is 14 residues. Germline CDR1 is SEHNR and CDR2 is FQNEAQ (reference sequence). The V end was cut by 5 bases, the J end by 3 bases, with 11 bases between. In nucleotides, the CDR3 is TGTGCCAGCAGCCACGAGGGCTACAATCAGCCCCAGCATTTT. This encodes CASSHEGYNQPQHF.

The V gene is TRBV7-2, the J gene TRBJ2-1; tentative D call: TRBD2 (6 bases). This CDR3 is 15 amino acids long. Germline CDR1 is SGHTA and CDR2 is FQGNSA. The ends were cut back, 4 bases at V and 4 bases at J, with 14 bases in the middle. DNA for the CDR3: TGTGCCAGCAGCTCGGATGGGACTTCGTACAATGAGCAGTTCTTC. Its protein product is CASSSDGTSYNEQFF.

The chain joins TRBV4-1 to TRBJ1-5; D is unclear. V lost 0 bases to trimming and J lost 3 bases, with 9 bases between them. The CDR3 covers 15 residues. Germline values: CDR1 MGHRA, CDR2 YSYEKL. CDR3 sequence: CASSQEWETNQPQHF. The CDR3 region has the DNA TGCGCCAGCAGCCAAGAATGGGAGACCAATCAGCCCCAGCATTTT.

The DNA for the CDR3 is TGTGCCAGCAGTAGGGACAGCTCTACGCAGTATTTT. It is translated as CASSRDSSTQYF. The chain uses TRBV7-9 and TRBJ2-3, with TRBD1 matching 7 bases. The CDR3 has 12 amino acids. Trimming cost V 6 bases and J 8 bases; bases outside gene matches: 5. CDR1 is SEHNR and CDR2 is FQNEAQ in the germline V gene (reference sequence).

V gene TRBV7-2 combines with J gene TRBJ2-2; 8 bases map to TRBD2. The CDR3 is 15 amino acids. CDR1 and CDR2 (germline): SGHTA, FQGNSA. The ends lost 6 bases at V and 0 bases at J; junction bases unmatched: 3. The CDR3 here is CASRTGLANTGELFF. The CDR3 coding sequence is TGTGCCAGCAGGACGGGACTAGCGAACACCGGGGAGCTGTTTTTT. The complete variable domain, with remaining parts taken from reference TRBV7-2 and TRBJ2-2, reads GAGVSQSPSNKVTEKGKDVELRCDPISGHTALYWYRQSLGQGLEFLIYFQGNSAPDKSGLPSDRFSAERTGGSVSTLTIQRTQQEDSAVYLCASRTGLANTGELFFGEGSRLTVL.

J is TRBJ1-6 and V is TRBV5-1, with TRBD1 identical over 7 bases. V lost 1 base, J lost 7 bases, and 5 bases stayed unmatched. The CDR3 consists of 15 residues. The germline CDR1 and CDR2 sequences are SGHRS and YFSETQ. CDR3 DNA: TGCGCCAGCAGCTTGTTGACAGGGCAAAATTCACCCCTCCACTTT. Encoded protein: CASSLLTGQNSPLHF.

The gene calls are TRBV18 and TRBJ2-1; 11 nucleotides agree with TRBD2. From germline, CDR1 is KGHSH and CDR2 LQKENI. With V trimmed by 5 bases and J by 6 bases, 6 bases remained unmatched. The length of the CDR3 is 15 residues. Written as DNA, the CDR3 is TGTGCCAGCTCAACTAGCGGGAGTGATATCAATGAGCAGTTCTTC. Its translation is CASSTSGSDINEQFF.

This chain links TRBV6-5 with TRBJ1-5; 8 bases align to TRBD1. The V and J ends lost 6 bases and 0 bases, in that order; junction bases with no gene match: 4. The germline V gene encodes CDR1 MNHEY and CDR2 SVGAGI. The CDR3 contains 15 residues. This CDR3 reads CASSRTGISNQPQHF. CDR3 DNA: TGTGCCAGCAGCCGGACAGGGATTAGCAATCAGCCCCAGCATTTT.

This clone came up once. This rearrangement joins TRBV7-3 to TRBJ2-2; a possible D gene is TRBD1 (6 bases). Germline lookup yields CDR1 SGHTA and CDR2 FQGTGA. V was trimmed by 1 base and J by 1 base, leaving 10 bases between them. There are 16 residues in the CDR3. This chain's CDR3 is CASSLRGPWNTGELFF. CDR3 nucleotides: TGTGCCAGCAGCTTAAGGGGGCCGTGGAACACCGGGGAGCTGTTTTTT.

This clone was counted a few times. The chain joins TRBV19 to TRBJ2-5, with D possibly matching TRBD1 (6 bases). Per germline, CDR1 LNHDA and CDR2 SQIVND (reference sequence). The CDR3 is 13 amino acids. Trimming took 7 bases from V and 4 from J, leaving 13 bases between them. Here the CDR3 reads CASMWGPGETQYF. CDR3 in DNA: TGTGCCAGTATGTGGGGGCCGGGAGAGACCCAGTACTTC.

V is TRBV6-5 and J is TRBJ2-7, with 9 bases identical to TRBD2. The CDR3 runs 15 residues. Trimming took 7 bases from V and 0 from J; bases not matched to a gene: 7. Looked up from germline, CDR1 is MNHEY and CDR2 is SVGAGI. The CDR3 sequence: CASKQASGASYEQYF. CDR3 DNA sequence: TGTGCCAGCAAACAAGCTAGCGGGGCCTCCTACGAGCAGTACTTC.